What follows are 27 T cell receptor beta chains derived from one specimen sequenced in a study of blood T cell repertoires in COVID-19 (dated by TCRdb to the early 2020s). Libraries came from the immunoSEQ multiplex PCR assay. Here the immuneACCESS table is served through TCRdb, limited to in-frame sequences with V and J called. Missing clones are a known gap in these copies; in checked studies unresolved V genes cover under half, and the rest lacks a known reason. The sample table records around 300,000 clones; 80% to 95% of these occur just once. The ten largest clones represent approximately 6.8% of the sample. The source material was peripheral blood. Receptor source: a woman aged 25 to 39 with COVID-19, enrolled during active disease.

The V and J genes are TRBV24-1 and TRBJ2-5, with 13 bases that match TRBD2. Germline CDR1 reads KGHDR; CDR2 reads SFDVKD. The CDR3 covers 17 residues. V was clipped by 3 bases and J by 4 bases; unmatched bases: 7. The CDR3 DNA reads as TGTGCCACCAGTGATCCTGGACTAGCGGGAGAGGGAGAGACCCAGTACTTC. It is translated as CATSDPGLAGEGETQYF.

This chain joins TRBV28 and TRBJ2-5; 7 positions agree with TRBD1. This CDR3 comprises 14 residues. The germline V gene encodes CDR1 MDHEN and CDR2 SYDVKM. The V gene end was trimmed by 7 bases and the J gene end by 1 base; junction bases not matched to a gene: 6. The CDR3, as DNA: TGTGCCAGCACCTTGGACAGGCTCCAAGAGACCCAGTACTTC. It encodes CASTLDRLQETQYF.

The sample holds one count of this clone. V is TRBV7-2 and J is TRBJ1-1; unclear D gene. V was cut by 1 base and J by 2 bases, with 5 bases left in between. The germline CDR1 and CDR2 sequences are SGHTA and FQGNSA. The CDR3 runs to 13 residues. The CDR3 loop reads CASSLGENTEAFF. CDR3 in DNA: TGTGCCAGCAGCTTAGGAGAAAACACTGAAGCTTTCTTT.

V usage is TRBV7-9 and J usage is TRBJ1-1; a possible D gene is TRBD1 (5 bases). There are 13 residues in the CDR3. V lost 8 bases, J lost 3 bases, and 13 bases lay in between. The germline V gene encodes CDR1 SEHNR and CDR2 FQNEAQ (reference sequence). The CDR3 bases are TGTGCCAGCCGATCATTCAGGGACACTGAAGCTTTCTTT. Protein product: CASRSFRDTEAFF.

V gene TRBV5-1 combines with J gene TRBJ2-5, with D maybe TRBD1 (5 bases). Germline V gives CDR1 SGHRS, CDR2 YFSETQ. The CDR3 contains 17 residues. V dropped 0 bases and J dropped 0 bases, with 15 bases sitting between them. CDR3 DNA sequence: TGCGCCAGCAGCTTGGGGGCGACAGTCCCGTACCAAGAGACCCAGTACTTC. It translates to CASSLGATVPYQETQYF.

The genes are TRBV4-1 and TRBJ2-7; a weak D match, TRBD1 (5 bases). Trimming shortened V by 3 bases and J by 3 bases, and 12 bases separated the two germline ends. The germline gives CDR1 MGHRA, CDR2 YSYEKL. The CDR3 spans 14 residues. The CDR3 DNA reads as TGCGCCAGCAGCCAGATTCAGGGCGTCTACGAGCAGTACTTC. Its translation: CASSQIQGVYEQYF.

The chain links TRBV30 to TRBJ1-5; 11 bases fit TRBD1. This CDR3 is 13 amino acids long. Trimming removed 7 bases from V and 3 bases from J; junction bases left unmatched: 2. Looked up from germline, CDR1 is GTSNPN and CDR2 is SVGIG (reference sequence). The CDR3 loop is CALDRGHNQPQHF. Here the CDR3 DNA reads TGTGCCTTGGACAGGGGGCACAATCAGCCCCAGCATTTT.

Regarding this clone: The sample contains more than one DNA sequence encoding this CDR3. J is TRBJ2-7 and V is TRBV4-3, with TRBD2 matching over 12 bases. J lost 4 bases, V lost 1 base, and 2 bases had no gene match. Per the germline V gene, CDR1 is LGHNA and CDR2 is YSLEER. This CDR3 spans 15 amino acids. The CDR3 protein is CASSQGLAGDYEQYF. CDR3 sequence (DNA): TGCGCCAGCAGCCAAGGACTAGCGGGAGATTACGAGCAGTACTTC.

The chain employs TRBV15 and TRBJ2-1, with D perhaps TRBD1 (6 bases). Trimming removed 6 bases at V and 4 bases at J, with 16 bases between. Germline CDR1 and CDR2: LNHNV and YYDKDF (reference sequence). This CDR3 contains 15 residues. The CDR3 DNA sequence: TGTGCCACCAGGGCGGACCAAGGGGGTTACAATGAGCAGTTCTTC. This encodes CATRADQGGYNEQFF.

V and J are TRBV7-2 and TRBJ1-2; D is ambiguous. This CDR3 spans 13 amino acids. Germline loops: CDR1 SGHTA, CDR2 FQGNSA. The V and J ends lost 3 bases and 0 bases respectively, with 5 bases between them. Here the CDR3 reads CASSFRANYGYTF. In nucleotides, the CDR3 is TGTGCCAGCAGCTTCCGGGCTAACTATGGCTACACCTTC.

The V gene is TRBV27, the J gene TRBJ1-1; 10 bases are a match to TRBD1. Germline V CDR1 and CDR2: MNHEY, SMNVEV (reference sequence). With V trimmed by 3 bases and J by 4 bases, 8 bases remained unmatched. CDR3 length equals 16 residues. Here the CDR3 DNA reads TGTGCCAGCAGTTTTCTGACAGGGGGCGCGGGCACTGAAGCTTTCTTT. This codes for CASSFLTGGAGTEAFF.

DNA of the CDR3: TGTGCCAGCAGCCTCGACAGGGGGCGCACAGATACGCAGTATTTT. Its protein is CASSLDRGRTDTQYF. The chain carries TRBV7-3 and TRBJ2-3; 10 bases fit TRBD1. This CDR3 spans 15 amino acids. Germline values: CDR1 SGHTA, CDR2 FQGTGA. Trimming took 5 bases from V and 1 from J; bases not matched to a gene: 3.

The genes are TRBV19 and TRBJ2-1; D not certain. The germline CDR1 and CDR2 sequences are LNHDA and SQIVND (reference sequence). CDR3 size: 15 residues. Between the trimmed V and J ends, which lost 1 base and 4 bases, there was a span of 11 bases. This CDR3 is CASSIALDSYNEQFF. The CDR3 nucleotides read TGTGCCAGTAGTATAGCCCTAGACTCGTACAATGAGCAGTTCTTC.

This chain uses TRBV25-1 with TRBJ2-1, with D possibly being TRBD1 (6 bases). Germline CDR1 is MGHDK and CDR2 is SYGVNS. V was pared by 8 bases and J by 0 bases, with 11 bases between. The length of the CDR3 is 14 residues. The CDR3 DNA reads TGTGCCAGCGGCCTGGACAGCTCCTACAATGAGCAGTTCTTC. It is translated as CASGLDSSYNEQFF.

The rearrangement links TRBV6-6 to TRBJ2-1; D may be TRBD2 (5 bases). V was clipped by 3 bases and J by 6 bases, with 12 bases between them. The germline V gene encodes CDR1 MNHNY and CDR2 SVGAGI (reference sequence). This CDR3 is built from 14 residues. CDR3 region: CASSYGGSSNEQFF. CDR3 nucleotides: TGTGCCAGCAGTTATGGTGGGAGTAGCAATGAGCAGTTCTTC.

The CDR3 loop is CASGDGTSGFNTQYF. The DNA of the CDR3 is TGTGCCAGCGGGGACGGGACTAGCGGGTTTAATACGCAGTATTTT. The genes are TRBV2 and TRBJ2-3, with 12 bases fitting TRBD2. V was pared by 8 bases and J by 7 bases, with 10 bases of the junction left unmatched. This CDR3 is 15 amino acids long. Germline CDR1 reads SNHLY; CDR2 reads FYNNEI.

The chain is built from TRBV4-3 and TRBJ1-2, with TRBD1 matching over 7 bases. V lost 5 bases, J lost 4 bases, and 7 bases stayed unmatched. From germline, CDR1 is LGHNA and CDR2 YSLEER. The CDR3 totals 14 residues. The CDR3 is CASSKNTGVYGYTF. In DNA form, the CDR3 reads TGCGCCAGCAGCAAAAATACAGGGGTCTATGGCTACACCTTC.

The chain recombines TRBV6-5 with TRBJ2-7; TRBD2 is a possible D gene (7 bases). The germline V and J ends were trimmed by 2 bases and 7 bases, with 15 bases remaining between them. Germline V lookup: CDR1 MNHEY, CDR2 SVGAGI. This CDR3 region has 14 residues. The CDR3 is CASSYTGGPGEQYF. In DNA form, the CDR3 reads TGTGCCAGCAGTTACACGGGGGGCCCGGGGGAGCAGTACTTC.

The chain combines TRBV18 with TRBJ2-5; 7 bases fit TRBD2. The CDR3 is 14 residues long. Germline V lookup: CDR1 KGHSH, CDR2 LQKENI. V trimming: 6 bases; J trimming: 4 bases; junction bases outside the gene matches: 8. In DNA form, the CDR3 reads TGTGCCAGCTCTGAGGGAGGGGTTCGAGAGACCCAGTACTTC. Encoded protein: CASSEGGVRETQYF.

This sequence joins TRBV24-1 and TRBJ2-1; 10 bases are shared with TRBD1. The CDR3 spans 15 residues. The V gene's germline CDR1 is KGHDR and CDR2 SFDVKD. The ends lost 4 bases at V and 7 bases at J; junction bases unmatched: 6. The DNA for the CDR3 is TGTGCCACCAGTGAACCGGGACAGGGGCGAAATGAGCAGTTCTTC. Encoded protein: CATSEPGQGRNEQFF.

This chain uses TRBV5-1 with TRBJ2-5; TRBD2 agrees at 7 bases. The CDR3 is made up of 15 amino acids. Germline CDR1 SGHRS, CDR2 YFSETQ. J lost 5 bases, V lost 1 base, and 8 bases had no gene match. The CDR3 reads CASSLSGGSTETQYF. The CDR3, as DNA: TGCGCCAGCAGCTTGTCGGGCGGGAGTACGGAGACCCAGTACTTC.

About this clone itself: The junction and the germline gene differ at one end; a read error may be behind it. The chain joins TRBV7-8 to TRBJ2-7; 12 positions match TRBD2. Germline CDR1 is SGHVS and CDR2 is FQNEAQ. The CDR3 runs to 15 residues. The CDR3: CAGSLGASGRAQQYF. CDR3 DNA: TGTGCCGGCAGCTTAGGTGCTAGCGGGAGGGCCCAGCAGTACTTC. Supplemented by reference TRBV7-8 and TRBJ2-7, the full variable domain reads GAGVSQSPRYKVAKRGQDVALRCDPISGHVSLFWYQQALGQGPEFLTYFQNEAQLDKSGLPSDRFFAERPEGSVSTLKIQRTQQEDSAVYLCAGSLGASGRAQQYFGPGTRLTVT.

The chain couples TRBV10-3 to TRBJ2-3; no firm D call. CDR1 is ENHRY, CDR2 SYGVKD, per germline. This CDR3 is built from 14 residues. The germline V and J ends were trimmed by 5 bases and 3 bases, with 12 bases remaining between them. CDR3 bases: TGTGCCATCAGTACCGAGAGTAAGACAGATACGCAGTATTTT. Amino acids: CAISTESKTDTQYF.

The rearrangement joins TRBV9 to TRBJ2-5; the D gene is possibly TRBD1 (5 bases). The germline V gene has CDR1 SGDLS and CDR2 YYNGEE. The CDR3 loop spans 14 amino acids. The V gene lost 0 bases and the J gene lost 2 bases, with 8 bases spanning the gap. The CDR3 spells CASSVVGQQETQYF. CDR3 DNA: TGTGCCAGCAGCGTAGTGGGGCAGCAAGAGACCCAGTACTTC.

This chain connects TRBV27 to TRBJ2-1; TRBD2 matches at 9 bases. J gave up 8 bases and V 5 bases, and 4 bases lay outside the gene matches. Germline V gives CDR1 MNHEY, CDR2 SMNVEV (reference sequence). The CDR3 contains 13 residues. CDR3 protein: CASSTGLAYEQFF. The CDR3, as DNA: TGTGCCAGCAGTACGGGACTAGCCTATGAGCAGTTCTTC.

This rearrangement joins TRBV4-1 to TRBJ2-1; TRBD2 aligns across 9 bases. With V trimmed by 4 bases and J by 3 bases, 4 bases remained unmatched. This CDR3 has 15 residues. Germline assignment: CDR1 MGHRA and CDR2 YSYEKL. The CDR3, as DNA: TGCGCCAGCAGCCGTGGGACTAGCTTCTACAATGAGCAGTTCTTC. This sequence encodes CASSRGTSFYNEQFF.

V usage is TRBV4-1 and J usage is TRBJ1-6, with 9 nucleotides matching TRBD1. V trimming: 3 bases; J trimming: 5 bases; junction bases outside the gene matches: 2. CDR1 MGHRA and CDR2 YSYEKL come from the germline V gene. The CDR3 has 15 residues. CDR3 in DNA: TGCGCCAGCAGCCATGGGGACAGGGATAATTCACCCCTCCACTTT. It codes for CASSHGDRDNSPLHF.